One and the same sample provided the 9 T cell receptor beta chains below, sequenced in a study of T cell responses to AZD1222 COVID-19 vaccine. Sequenced by immunoSEQ multiplex PCR; TCRdb stores in-frame clones only, minus some. The table shows roughly 260,000 clones, with just over 90% occurring only once. Sample: peripheral blood, taken on day 0 of AZD1222 vaccination. These receptors all stem from an adult in good health.

This clone has more than one count but fewer than ten. The chain uses TRBV13 and TRBJ2-3, with TRBD2 as a possible D gene (5 bases). V was trimmed by 3 bases and J by 6 bases, leaving 13 bases between them. There are 14 residues in the CDR3. In germline, CDR1 is PRHDT, CDR2 FYEKMQ (reference sequence). In DNA, the CDR3 is TGTGCCAGCAGCTTCGGCCTAGCCGGGGATACGCAGTATTTT. It is translated as CASSFGLAGDTQYF. Supplemented by reference TRBV13 and TRBJ2-3, the full variable domain reads AAGVIQSPRHLIKEKRETATLKCYPIPRHDTVYWYQQGPGQDPQFLISFYEKMQSDKGSIPDRFSAQQFSDYHSELNMSSLELGDSALYFCASSFGLAGDTQYFGPGTRLTVL.

The chain carries TRBV29-1 and TRBJ1-3; tentatively, D is TRBD1 (5 bases). Germline V gene sequence: CDR1 SQVTM, CDR2 ANQGSEA. With 6 bases removed from V and 0 bases from J, the gap between germline ends came to 9 bases. This CDR3 spans 13 amino acids. The CDR3 spells CSVRDGSGNTIYF. DNA for the CDR3: TGCAGCGTGAGGGACGGCTCTGGAAACACCATATATTTT.

The rearrangement uses TRBV5-1 and TRBJ2-7; 7 nucleotides line up with TRBD1. The CDR3 sequence is 14 residues long. The V segment lost 4 bases and the J segment 1 base; nucleotides outside the gene matches: 5. The germline V gene encodes CDR1 SGHRS and CDR2 YFSETQ. In nucleotides, the CDR3 is TGCGCCAGCAGCCCACCGGGACAGTCCTACGAGCAGTACTTC. The encoded protein is CASSPPGQSYEQYF. The full variable domain, its missing parts supplied by reference TRBV5-1 and TRBJ2-7, is KAGVTQTPRYLIKTRGQQVTLSCSPISGHRSVSWYQQTPGQGLQFLFEYFSETQRNKGNFPGRFSGRQFSNSRSEMNVSTLELGDSALYLCASSPPGQSYEQYFGPGTRLTVT.

The chain has TRBV5-1 and TRBJ1-6; maybe TRBD1 (6 bases). Germline CDR1 reads SGHRS; CDR2 reads YFSETQ. V was cut by 0 bases and J by 4 bases, with 11 bases left in between. The CDR3 loop spans 16 amino acids. In DNA form, the CDR3 reads TGCGCCAGCAGCTTGGCAGGGGCAACGTATAATTCACCCCTCCACTTT. It yields the protein CASSLAGATYNSPLHF.

This chain links TRBV20-1 with TRBJ1-6; no definite D call. Looked up from germline, CDR1 is DFQATT and CDR2 is SNEGSKA (reference sequence). V was cut by 0 bases and J by 10 bases, with 4 bases left in between. The CDR3 has 11 amino acids. For the CDR3, the DNA is TGCAGTGCTAGAGAGGGCTCACCCCTCCACTTT. It yields the protein CSAREGSPLHF.

The gene calls are TRBV28 and TRBJ2-3; 7 bases align to TRBD2. V shed 5 bases and J 4 bases; nucleotides not matched to a gene: 9. The CDR3 runs to 15 residues. Germline V lookup: CDR1 MDHEN, CDR2 SYDVKM. CDR3 sequence reads: CASSLAVLGADTQYF. The CDR3 DNA follows: TGTGCCAGCAGTCTAGCGGTCCTCGGGGCAGATACGCAGTATTTT.

V gene TRBV18 combines with J gene TRBJ2-7, with D possibly matching TRBD1 (7 bases). The CDR3 is made up of 11 amino acids. V was cut by 6 bases and J by 7 bases, with 10 bases left in between. Germline V gene data show CDR1 as KGHSH and CDR2 as LQKENI. The CDR3 coding sequence is TGTGCCAGCTCTCCAGGGGGGGAGCAGTACTTC. Translation: CASSPGGEQYF.

V gene TRBV9 combines with J gene TRBJ2-3, with 12 bases lining up with TRBD2. The V gene end was trimmed by 3 bases and the J gene end by 5 bases; junction bases not matched to a gene: 4. Per the germline V gene, CDR1 is SGDLS and CDR2 is YYNGEE. CDR3 length equals 15 residues. Written as DNA, the CDR3 is TGTGCCAGCAGCGCTAGCGGGGGGGCGATAGATACGCAGTATTTT. Its translation: CASSASGGAIDTQYF. Complete variable domain (other parts from reference TRBV9 and TRBJ2-3): DSGVTQTPKHLITATGQRVTLRCSPRSGDLSVYWYQQSLDQGLQFLIQYYNGEERAKGNILERFSAQQFPDLHSELNLSSLELGDSALYFCASSASGGAIDTQYFGPGTRLTVL.

Notes on this clone: The junction departs from the called germline gene at one end, perhaps through a read error. The genes are TRBV7-2 and TRBJ1-4, with 7 bases matching TRBD1. CDR3 length: 16 residues. CDR1 and CDR2 from the germline V gene are SGHTA and FQGNSA. The CDR3: CASSLGGGGSKSKLFF. The CDR3 nucleotides are TGTGCCAGCAGTTTAGGGGGCGGCGGTTCCAAGTCAAAACTGTTTTTT.